Included here is one T cell receptor (beta chain) sequence, with context. Only in-frame clones appear in the TCRdb table, and some are missing; sequencing was by immunoSEQ multiplex PCR. Of approximately 20,000 clones in the sample, 85% to 90% were seen once. Methotrexate plus calcineurin inhibitor accompanied controls' myeloablative marrow transplants; sampling was 1 year later. This entry comes from a study of T cells after posttransplantation cyclophosphamide. Germline V CDR1 and CDR2: MNHEY, SVGAGI. This CDR3 is built from 14 residues. Germline trimming cut 4 bases from V and 4 bases from J; bases unmatched to any gene: 5.

The chain combines TRBV6-5 with TRBJ2-3, with 7 bases that match TRBD1. The specimen comprised PBMCs, sampled about 360 days after allogeneic stem cell transplant with calcineurin inhibitor and methotrexate. The receptor's source is a female patient aged 30 to 45 who received an allogeneic stem cell transplant from an unrelated donor, was CMV-positive, and had acute and chronic GVHD. Certain T cells may be donor cells from the graft. Written as DNA, the CDR3 is TGTGCCAGCAGTTCTACAGGGGCTTCAGATACGCAGTATTTT. Residues: CASSSTGASDTQYF.